This T cell receptor beta chain came from a study of T cell responses to AZD1222 COVID-19 vaccine. Profiling relied on immunoSEQ multiplex PCR, and the TCRdb table lists in-frame clones only, not all of them. The sample records 90,000 or so clones, about 88% being singletons. V was clipped by 6 bases and J by 4 bases, with 10 bases between them. CDR3 length: 13 residues. Here the sequenced sample was peripheral blood, taken on day 0 of AZD1222 vaccination. The chain combines TRBV12-3 or TRBV12-4 with TRBJ1-5, with D maybe TRBD1 (6 bases). The sequence was collected from an adult in good health. The CDR3 region has the DNA TGTGCCAGCAGCAGACAGGTTAATCAGCCCCAGCATTTT. Its protein is CASSRQVNQPQHF.